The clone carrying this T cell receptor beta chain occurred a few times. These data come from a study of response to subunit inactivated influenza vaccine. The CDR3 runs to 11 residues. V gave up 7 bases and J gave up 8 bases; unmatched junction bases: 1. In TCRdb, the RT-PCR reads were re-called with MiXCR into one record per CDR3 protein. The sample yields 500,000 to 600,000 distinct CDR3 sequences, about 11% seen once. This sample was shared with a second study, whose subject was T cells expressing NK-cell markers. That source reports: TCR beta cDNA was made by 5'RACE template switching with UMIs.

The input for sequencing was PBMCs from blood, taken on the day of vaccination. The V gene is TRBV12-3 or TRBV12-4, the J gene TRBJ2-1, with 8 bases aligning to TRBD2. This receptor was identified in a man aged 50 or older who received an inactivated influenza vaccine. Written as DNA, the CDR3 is TGTGCCAGCACGGGAGGGGATGAGCAGTTCTTC. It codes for CASTGGDEQFF.